The 18 T cell receptor beta chains below come from one sample, sequenced in a study of spatial heterogeneity in lung cancer. In TCRdb, the 5' RACE reads were re-called with MiXCR into one record per CDR3 protein. This table holds tens of thousands of distinct CDR3 sequences, 10% to 15% found once. Time point here: sample taken at primary tumor resection. No cell sorting; template was whole RNA from tumor, lung tissue or PBMC. The input for sequencing was PBMCs, taken at surgery. All receptors come from a male donor with early-stage non-small cell lung cancer.

The chain combines TRBV24-1 with TRBJ2-1, with D hard to call. V was trimmed by 5 bases and J by 0 bases, leaving 7 bases between them. This CDR3 region has 14 residues. Germline V CDR1 and CDR2: KGHDR, SFDVKD. The CDR3 sequence is CATSAPSSYNEQFF. DNA for the CDR3: TGTGCCACCAGTGCCCCCAGCTCCTACAATGAGCAGTTCTTC.

CDR3 in DNA: TGCGCCAGCAGCTTGGAAGGCGCCTACGAGCAGTACTTC. Amino acids: CASSLEGAYEQYF. The gene calls are TRBV5-1 and TRBJ2-7; D is unclear. V was cut by 0 bases and J by 2 bases, with 6 bases left in between. The germline V gene encodes CDR1 SGHRS and CDR2 YFSETQ. This CDR3 has 13 residues. Based on the CDR3 plus reference TRBV5-1 and TRBJ2-7, the full variable domain is KAGVTQTPRYLIKTRGQQVTLSCSPISGHRSVSWYQQTPGQGLQFLFEYFSETQRNKGNFPGRFSGRQFSNSRSEMNVSTLELGDSALYLCASSLEGAYEQYFGPGTRLTVT.

This chain joins TRBV6-5 and TRBJ2-3; D call uncertain. V was trimmed by 10 bases and J by 3 bases, leaving 23 bases between them. In germline, CDR1 is MNHEY, CDR2 SVGAGI. The length of the CDR3 is 16 residues. In nucleotides, the CDR3 is TGTGCCAACCGAGCCGCTGGGGTTCGTTGTACAGATACGCAGTATTTT. It yields the protein CANRAAGVRCTDTQYF.

The gene calls are TRBV24-1 and TRBJ1-1; the D is unclear. V lost 9 bases and J lost 10, with 17 bases in between. Germline CDR1 KGHDR, CDR2 SFDVKD. The CDR3 is made up of 12 amino acids. CDR3 coding DNA: TGTGCCACCGCGCGGAGAAGTGTTACAGCTTTCTTT. The encoded protein is CATARRSVTAFF.

This clonotype was observed at least ten times. This chain uses TRBV9 with TRBJ2-5; 8 bases map to TRBD2. CDR1 is SGDLS, CDR2 YYNGEE, per germline. The CDR3 loop spans 16 amino acids. Trimming at V came to 0 bases and at J to 2 bases, leaving 6 bases not matched to a gene. CDR3 DNA: TGTGCCAGCAGCGTAGAGGCTAGCGGGCCTCAAGAGACCCAGTACTTC. Encoded protein: CASSVEASGPQETQYF.

This clonotype was recorded at least ten times. V and J are TRBV11-3 and TRBJ1-4; TRBD1 matches 7 bases. This CDR3 contains 14 residues. CDR1 and CDR2 from the germline V gene are SGHNT and YENEEA. J lost 8 bases, V lost 5 bases, and 8 bases had no gene match. The CDR3 coding sequence is TGTGCCAGCAGCCTGGAGGGGGCGAGGGAAAAACTGTTTTTT. It specifies CASSLEGAREKLFF. Combining the CDR3 with reference TRBV11-3 and TRBJ1-4 gives the whole variable domain EAGVVQSPRYKIIEKKQPVAFWCNPISGHNTLYWYLQNLGQGPELLIRYENEEAVDDSQLPKDRFSAERLKGVDSTLKIQPAELGDSAVYLCASSLEGAREKLFFGSGTQLSVL.

This chain links TRBV12-3 or TRBV12-4 with TRBJ2-2, with TRBD1 identical over 9 bases. CDR3 length: 15 amino acids. The junction had 9 bases not matched to a gene; V was cut back by 7 bases and J by 6 bases. As DNA, the CDR3 is TGTGCCAGCACCAGACCGGGACAGGGCTCCGGGGAGCTGTTTTTT. This translates into CASTRPGQGSGELFF.

This clonotype appeared a few times. The J gene is TRBJ2-7, the V gene TRBV4-2; TRBD1 matches 9 bases. The V and J ends lost 4 bases and 0 bases, in that order; junction bases with no gene match: 4. This CDR3 contains 15 residues. Germline-derived CDR1 and CDR2 are LGHNA and YNFKEQ. CDR3 region: CASSRTGGSSYEQYF. The CDR3, as DNA: TGTGCCAGCAGCCGAACAGGGGGCTCCTCCTACGAGCAGTACTTC.

Concerning this clonotype itself: One end of the junction varies from germline; a read error may be responsible. The chain employs TRBV27 and TRBJ2-7; D not certain. The germline CDR1 and CDR2 sequences are MNHEY and SMNVEV (reference sequence). This CDR3 has 13 residues. The CDR3 region has the DNA TGTGCCAGCAGCTTATCCCCGTTGAACGAGCAGTACTTC. Its translation: CASSLSPLNEQYF.

This clonotype was seen a few times. The J gene is TRBJ1-2, the V gene TRBV4-1; 7 nucleotides agree with TRBD1. Germline V gives CDR1 MGHRA, CDR2 YSYEKL. The V gene end was trimmed by 0 bases and the J gene end by 6 bases; junction bases not matched to a gene: 4. The CDR3 has 14 residues. The CDR3 loop reads CASSQEQGGHGYTF. Written as DNA, the CDR3 is TGCGCCAGCAGCCAAGAACAAGGGGGCCATGGCTACACCTTC.

This clonotype was seen many times. This chain joins TRBV7-9 and TRBJ1-4; D is perhaps TRBD1 (5 bases). Germline-derived CDR1 and CDR2 are SEHNR and FQNEAQ (reference sequence). This CDR3 region has 14 residues. The V end lost 2 bases, the J end lost 8 bases, and 12 bases lay between the germline ends. Here the CDR3 reads CASSLRGRMEKLFF. CDR3 DNA sequence: TGTGCCAGCAGCTTAAGGGGACGAATGGAAAAACTGTTTTTT.

This clonotype counts as medium-sized (0.01 to 0.1%). The V gene is TRBV4-3, the J gene TRBJ2-7; 8 nucleotides line up with TRBD2. This CDR3 has 16 residues. Looked up from germline, CDR1 is LGHNA and CDR2 is YSLEER. J was trimmed by 4 bases and V by 0 bases; bases with no gene match: 8. The CDR3 reads CASSQELADEGYEQYF. The CDR3, as DNA: TGCGCCAGCAGCCAAGAACTAGCGGATGAAGGGTACGAGCAGTACTTC.

In its sample, this clonotype ranks as medium-sized (0.01 to 0.1%). The chain is built from TRBV5-1 and TRBJ2-4; D is perhaps TRBD1 (5 bases). Trimming removed 0 bases at V and 0 bases at J, with 13 bases between. The length of the CDR3 is 17 residues. CDR1 and CDR2 from the germline V gene are SGHRS and YFSETQ. CDR3 amino acids: CASSLGTTELAKNIQYF. CDR3 bases: TGCGCCAGCAGCTTGGGAACGACAGAACTAGCCAAAAACATTCAGTACTTC.

This clonotype was seen many times. The V and J genes are TRBV4-3 and TRBJ1-1, with D unclear. The CDR3 extends over 13 amino acids. Germline V CDR1 and CDR2: LGHNA, YSLEER. Trimming shortened V by 4 bases and J by 1 base, and 7 bases separated the two germline ends. CDR3 DNA: TGCGCCAGCAGCCTCGACCCGAACACTGAAGCTTTCTTT. Its translation is CASSLDPNTEAFF.

This clonotype was seen many times. DNA for the CDR3: TGTGCCAGCACCCCCCTAGGGCGAAGGAGAATTTGTCAGCCCCAGCATTTT. Amino acids: CASTPLGRRRICQPQHF. The J gene is TRBJ1-5, the V gene TRBV21-1; TRBD1, the D gene given by the table, was not confirmed from the DNA. TRBV21-1 is marked as a pseudogene. The CDR3 sequence is 17 residues long.

This clonotype has ten or more counts. DNA for the CDR3: TGCGCCAGCAGCTTGGACAGGGTTACTGGTGAAGCTTTCTTT. As protein: CASSLDRVTGEAFF. The V gene is TRBV5-1, the J gene TRBJ1-1; D perhaps matches TRBD1 (6 bases). The length of the CDR3 is 14 residues. The ends were cut back, 0 bases at V and 7 bases at J, with 13 bases in the middle. CDR1 SGHRS and CDR2 YFSETQ come from the germline V gene.

This clonotype was detected only a few times. The chain carries TRBV11-2 and TRBJ2-1, with D possibly TRBD2 on 5 matching bases. Germline lookup yields CDR1 SGHAT and CDR2 FQNNGV. Deletions cut 5 bases from V and 4 bases from J, with 12 bases between. The CDR3 loop spans 14 amino acids. CDR3 coding DNA: TGTGCCAGCAGCCCCTCGCGGGTTTACAATGAGCAGTTCTTC. Translation: CASSPSRVYNEQFF. The full variable domain, its missing parts supplied by reference TRBV11-2 and TRBJ2-1, is EAGVAQSPRYKIIEKRQSVAFWCNPISGHATLYWYQQILGQGPKLLIQFQNNGVVDDSQLPKDRFSAERLKGVDSTLKIQPAKLEDSAVYLCASSPSRVYNEQFFGPGTRLTVL.

The chain carries TRBV6-5 and TRBJ2-4; 9 nucleotides align to TRBD1. Unmatched junction bases numbered 10, after V lost 5 bases and J lost 5 bases. Per germline, CDR1 MNHEY and CDR2 SVGAGI. The CDR3 consists of 16 residues. The CDR3 DNA sequence: TGTGCCAGCAGTCCTTCCTCACGACAGGGGGAAAACATTCAGTACTTC. It codes for CASSPSSRQGENIQYF.